The sequence of this TCR beta chain was determined in a study of blood T cells in healthy people across ages. Germline assignment: CDR1 MGHRA and CDR2 YSYEKL. The V segment lost 3 bases and the J segment 0 bases; nucleotides outside the gene matches: 4. The CDR3 totals 17 residues. This clonotype has only a few counts. Its specificity is unknown. Whole-study findings and limits: The diversity estimates, figures obtained from one million T cells, were considered underestimates.

Primers used in a second PCR of roughly 6 to 11 cycles were a sample-barcoded 5' primer and a J-beta primer mix. A template-switch adaptor that had 12 random nucleotides put a tag on each cDNA molecule. TCRdb called the 5' RACE reads again in MiXCR, with one record for every CDR3 protein. The sample records 600,000 to 650,000 distinct CDR3 sequences, about 54% being singletons. The TCR comes from a man between 60 and 70 years old in good health. Material for sequencing was blood. The chain uses TRBV4-1 and TRBJ2-6, with 8 bases fitting TRBD1. This CDR3 is CASSHGQGDSGANVLTF. CDR3 coding DNA: TGCGCCAGCAGCCATGGACAGGGCGACTCTGGGGCCAACGTCCTGACTTTC.